These T cell receptor beta chains were read from a single sample in a study of PD-L1 blockade in urothelial cancer. Only in-frame clones appear in the TCRdb table, and some are missing; sequencing was by immunoSEQ multiplex PCR. This table has around 79,000 clones, 85% appearing once. This specimen consisted of PBMCs, obtained around atezolizumab (anti-PD-L1) treatment. Receptors were obtained from a man aged 35 to 55 with urothelial cancer. Each CDR3 is given without its conserved first and last residue.

len: 14; j_gene: TRBJ2-7; v_gene: TRBV21-1; CDR3aa: ASRDGLRGTPSEQY
len: 12; j_gene: TRBJ2-5; v_gene: TRBV5-4; CDR3aa: ASSFQGAWETQY
len: 14; j_gene: TRBJ2-7; v_gene: TRBV5-1; CDR3aa: ASSLDRPRGGYEQY
len: 13; j_gene: TRBJ2-7; v_gene: TRBV6-6; CDR3aa: ASSYSWESSYEQY
len: 11; j_gene: TRBJ2-7; v_gene: TRBV5-1; CDR3aa: ASSVQGSNEQY
len: 12; j_gene: TRBJ1-1; v_gene: TRBV5-1; CDR3aa: ASSLDSLNTEAF
len: 16; j_gene: TRBJ2-4; v_gene: TRBV11-2; CDR3aa: ASSPGTSGSVAKNIQY
len: 15; j_gene: TRBJ2-7; v_gene: TRBV5-4; CDR3aa: ASSSGGTQGPSYEQY
len: 12; j_gene: TRBJ2-7; v_gene: TRBV7-9; CDR3aa: ASSPRGGGYEQY
len: 14; j_gene: TRBJ1-2; v_gene: TRBV7-2; CDR3aa: ASSPGQGLGNYGYT
len: 16; j_gene: TRBJ2-2; v_gene: TRBV19; CDR3aa: ASIRTPLAGTNTGELF
len: 12; j_gene: TRBJ1-5; v_gene: TRBV28; CDR3aa: ASSLPDRDQPQH
len: 14; j_gene: TRBJ2-2; v_gene: TRBV4-3; CDR3aa: ASSQEGGGSTGELF
len: 12; j_gene: TRBJ2-7; v_gene: TRBV6-9; CDR3aa: ASSRGLAAYEQY
len: 12; j_gene: TRBJ2-7; v_gene: TRBV25-1; CDR3aa: ASSPNGGIYEQY
len: 11; j_gene: TRBJ2-5; v_gene: TRBV28; CDR3aa: ASSRRLQETQY
len: 13; j_gene: TRBJ2-5; v_gene: TRBV5-1; CDR3aa: ASSPGGGQQETQY
len: 13; j_gene: TRBJ2-5; v_gene: TRBV2; CDR3aa: ASGPTGLSEETQY
len: 9; j_gene: TRBJ2-7; v_gene: TRBV29-1; CDR3aa: SVVYIKEQY
len: 14; j_gene: TRBJ2-1; v_gene: TRBV5-5; CDR3aa: ASTLGAAGGRNEQF
len: 11; j_gene: TRBJ2-7; v_gene: TRBV10-2; CDR3aa: ASTGGVAREQY
len: 15; j_gene: TRBJ1-5; v_gene: TRBV28; CDR3aa: ASSSDRARIYNQPQH
len: 12; j_gene: TRBJ2-3; v_gene: TRBV4-2; CDR3aa: ASSPRGKGDTQY
len: 13; j_gene: TRBJ2-7; v_gene: TRBV11-2; CDR3aa: ASSLDRGGSLEQY
len: 14; j_gene: TRBJ2-2; v_gene: TRBV7-9; CDR3aa: ASSRQGLVDTGELF
len: 13; j_gene: TRBJ1-5; v_gene: TRBV5-1; CDR3aa: ASSSTGRVGQPQH
len: 12; j_gene: TRBJ1-2; v_gene: TRBV4-2; CDR3aa: ASSQGTGDYGYT
len: 13; j_gene: TRBJ2-3; v_gene: TRBV27; CDR3aa: ASSLYAGATDTQY
len: 10; j_gene: TRBJ2-2; v_gene: TRBV28; CDR3aa: ASNSNTGELF
len: 10; j_gene: TRBJ1-2; v_gene: TRBV30; CDR3aa: AWSVHGKGYT
len: 13; j_gene: TRBJ2-7; v_gene: TRBV6-4; CDR3aa: ASSDSTVISYEQY
len: 16; j_gene: TRBJ2-6; v_gene: TRBV6-1; CDR3aa: ASSGLAGTSSGANVLT
len: 13; j_gene: TRBJ2-2; v_gene: TRBV6-1; CDR3aa: ASSMGRANTGELF
len: 13; j_gene: TRBJ2-2; v_gene: TRBV5-1; CDR3aa: ASSTGLANTGELF
len: 11; j_gene: TRBJ1-2; v_gene: TRBV9; CDR3aa: ASSDLGGNGYT
len: 16; j_gene: TRBJ2-1; v_gene: TRBV7-9; CDR3aa: ASSPRGGSGSSYNEQF
len: 12; j_gene: TRBJ1-3; v_gene: TRBV27; CDR3aa: ASSTGDLGNTIY
len: 13; j_gene: TRBJ1-2; v_gene: TRBV5-1; CDR3aa: ASSLLPDNRRGYT
len: 12; j_gene: TRBJ1-3; v_gene: TRBV4-1; CDR3aa: ASSQSGTGNTIY
len: 11; j_gene: TRBJ2-5; v_gene: TRBV28; CDR3aa: ASSPERRETQY
len: 17; j_gene: TRBJ2-5; v_gene: TRBV9; CDR3aa: ASSRGLAGGVLPGETQY
len: 12; j_gene: TRBJ2-5; v_gene: TRBV9; CDR3aa: ASSVGVGTETQY
len: 12; j_gene: TRBJ2-5; v_gene: TRBV7-8; CDR3aa: ASSFPVNQETQY
len: 13; j_gene: TRBJ2-1; v_gene: TRBV2; CDR3aa: ASRPTSGDNNEQF
len: 12; j_gene: TRBJ2-5; v_gene: TRBV28; CDR3aa: ASSDSPGLETQY
len: 13; j_gene: TRBJ2-5; v_gene: TRBV7-9; CDR3aa: ASSPRQGGGETQY
len: 16; j_gene: TRBJ2-3; v_gene: TRBV18; CDR3aa: ASSRSPGLAGGSDTQY
len: 14; j_gene: TRBJ2-2; v_gene: TRBV25-1; CDR3aa: ASASRGLANTGELF
len: 13; j_gene: TRBJ1-1; v_gene: TRBV11-1; CDR3aa: ASSLGWQKNTEAF
len: 12; j_gene: TRBJ2-5; v_gene: TRBV18; CDR3aa: ASSPDYSPETQY
len: 12; j_gene: TRBJ2-7; v_gene: TRBV6-5; CDR3aa: ASSFGTGLYEQY
len: 18; j_gene: TRBJ2-1; v_gene: TRBV27; CDR3aa: ASSPWTPRTIRSSYNEQF
len: 14; j_gene: TRBJ2-3; v_gene: TRBV27; CDR3aa: ASKTRISGKFDTQY
len: 12; j_gene: TRBJ2-5; v_gene: TRBV9; CDR3aa: ASSVGSGRETQY